The T cell receptor (beta chain) under discussion was sequenced for a study of T cell responses to AZD1222 COVID-19 vaccine. Sequencing was performed with immunoSEQ multiplex PCR; in TCRdb, only in-frame clones are kept and a portion is missing. The sample lists about 140,000 clones; around 88% were seen once. The CDR3 spans 19 residues. Germline loops: CDR1 MDHEN, CDR2 SYDVKM. Germline trimming cut 5 bases from V and 1 base from J; bases unmatched to any gene: 14. The chain employs TRBV28 and TRBJ2-3; 11 positions agree with TRBD2. This receptor was taken from an adult in good health. The material sequenced was peripheral blood, taken on day 0 of AZD1222 vaccination. The CDR3: CASSLQGLAAASGTDTQYF. In DNA, the CDR3 is TGTGCCAGCAGTCTCCAGGGACTAGCGGCGGCCTCGGGCACAGATACGCAGTATTTT. The whole variable domain, filled in from reference TRBV28 and TRBJ2-3, reads DVKVTQSSRYLVKRTGEKVFLECVQDMDHENMFWYRQDPGLGLRLIYFSYDVKMKEKGDIPEGYSVSREKKERFSLILESASTNQTSMYLCASSLQGLAAASGTDTQYFGPGTRLTVL.